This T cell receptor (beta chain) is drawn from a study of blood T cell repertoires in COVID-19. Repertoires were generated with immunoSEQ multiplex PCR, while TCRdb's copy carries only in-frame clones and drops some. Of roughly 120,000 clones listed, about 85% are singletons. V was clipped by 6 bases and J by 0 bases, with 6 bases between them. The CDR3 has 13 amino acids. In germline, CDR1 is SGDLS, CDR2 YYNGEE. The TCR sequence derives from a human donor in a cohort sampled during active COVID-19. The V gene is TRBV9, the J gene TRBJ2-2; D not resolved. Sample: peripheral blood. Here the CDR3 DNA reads TGTGCCAGCACTACAGCGAACACCGGGGAGCTGTTTTTT. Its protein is CASTTANTGELFF.